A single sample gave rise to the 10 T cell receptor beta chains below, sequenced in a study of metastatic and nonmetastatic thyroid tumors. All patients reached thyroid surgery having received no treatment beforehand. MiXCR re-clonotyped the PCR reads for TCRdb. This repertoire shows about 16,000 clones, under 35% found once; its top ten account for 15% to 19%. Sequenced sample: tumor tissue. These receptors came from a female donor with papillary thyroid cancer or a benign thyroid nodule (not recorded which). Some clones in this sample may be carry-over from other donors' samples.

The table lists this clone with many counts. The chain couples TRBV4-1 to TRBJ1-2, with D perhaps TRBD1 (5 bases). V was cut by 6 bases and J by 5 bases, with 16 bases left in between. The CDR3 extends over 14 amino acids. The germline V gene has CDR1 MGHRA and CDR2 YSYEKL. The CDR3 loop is CASRLTPGDYGYTF. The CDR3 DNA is TGCGCCAGCAGACTGACTCCGGGGGATTATGGCTACACCTTC.

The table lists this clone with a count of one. In DNA, the CDR3 is TGCAGTGCTAGAGATCGCGGGAGACAGGGATACGAGCAGTACTTC. Protein product: CSARDRGRQGYEQYF. This chain uses TRBV20-1 with TRBJ2-7; D is tentatively TRBD1 or TRBD2 (7 bases each). This CDR3 spans 15 amino acids. Per the germline V gene, CDR1 is DFQATT and CDR2 is SNEGSKA (reference sequence). V shed 0 bases and J shed 4 bases, with 16 bases lying between them.

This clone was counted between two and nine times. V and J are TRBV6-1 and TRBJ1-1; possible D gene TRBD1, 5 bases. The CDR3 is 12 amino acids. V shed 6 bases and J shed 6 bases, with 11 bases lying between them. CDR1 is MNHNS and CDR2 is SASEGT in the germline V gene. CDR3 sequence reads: CASSLRGAEAFF. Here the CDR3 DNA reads TGTGCCAGCAGCCTCCGGGGGGCTGAAGCTTTCTTT.

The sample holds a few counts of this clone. CDR3 nucleotide sequence: TGTGCCGGCACCCAGAGAGGGGGCGCGTTAGTTGTCTACACCTTC. Residues: CAGTQRGGALVVYTF. This chain joins TRBV6-1 and TRBJ1-2; 7 nucleotides agree with TRBD1. V lost 11 bases, J lost 10 bases, and 22 bases stayed unmatched. The CDR3 loop spans 15 amino acids. CDR1 MNHNS and CDR2 SASEGT come from the germline V gene.

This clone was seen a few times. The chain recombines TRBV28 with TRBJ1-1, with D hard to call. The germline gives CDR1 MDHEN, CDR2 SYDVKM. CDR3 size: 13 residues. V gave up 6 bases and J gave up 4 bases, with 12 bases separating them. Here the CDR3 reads CASSPGRFTEAFF. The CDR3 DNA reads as TGTGCCAGCAGCCCAGGACGTTTCACTGAAGCTTTCTTT.

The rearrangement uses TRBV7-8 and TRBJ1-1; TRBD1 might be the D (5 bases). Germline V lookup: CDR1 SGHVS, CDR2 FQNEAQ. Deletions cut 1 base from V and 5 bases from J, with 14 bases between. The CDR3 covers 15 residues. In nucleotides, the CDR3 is TGTGCCAGCAGCTTAGTGATGGGGGGATTGACTGAAGCTTTCTTT. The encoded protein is CASSLVMGGLTEAFF. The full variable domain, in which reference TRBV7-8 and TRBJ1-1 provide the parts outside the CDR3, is GAGVSQSPRYKVAKRGQDVALRCDPISGHVSLFWYQQALGQGPEFLTYFQNEAQLDKSGLPSDRFFAERPEGSVSTLKIQRTQQEDSAVYLCASSLVMGGLTEAFFGQGTRLTVV.

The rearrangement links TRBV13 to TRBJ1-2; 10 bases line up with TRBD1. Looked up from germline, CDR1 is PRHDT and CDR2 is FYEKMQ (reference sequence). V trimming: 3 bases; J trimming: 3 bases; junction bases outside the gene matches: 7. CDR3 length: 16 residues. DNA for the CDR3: TGTGCCAGCAGCTTCCTACGACAGGGGGCATACTATGGCTACACCTTC. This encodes CASSFLRQGAYYGYTF.

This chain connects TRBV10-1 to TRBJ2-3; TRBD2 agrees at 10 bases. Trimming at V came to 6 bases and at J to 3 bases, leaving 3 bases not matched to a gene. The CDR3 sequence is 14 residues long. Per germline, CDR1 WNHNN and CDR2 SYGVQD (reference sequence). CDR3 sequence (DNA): TGCGCCAGCAGGGTAGCGGGAGGTACAGATACGCAGTATTTT. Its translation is CASRVAGGTDTQYF.

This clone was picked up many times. The CDR3 sequence: CASRLAGGREQYF. In nucleotides, the CDR3 is TGTGCCTCCAGGCTAGCGGGAGGGCGCGAGCAGTACTTC. The rearrangement links TRBV7-9 to TRBJ2-7; TRBD2 agrees at 12 bases. This CDR3 has 13 amino acids. Germline V gene lookup returns CDR1 SEHNR and CDR2 FQNEAQ (reference sequence). The V segment lost 11 bases and the J segment 6 bases; nucleotides outside the gene matches: 8.

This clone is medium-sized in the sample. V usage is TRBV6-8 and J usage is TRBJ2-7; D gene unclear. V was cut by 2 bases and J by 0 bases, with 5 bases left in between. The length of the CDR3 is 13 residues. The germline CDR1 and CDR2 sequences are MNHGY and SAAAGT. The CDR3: CASSYPSSYEQYF. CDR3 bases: TGTGCCAGCAGTTACCCAAGCTCCTACGAGCAGTACTTC.